These 30 T cell receptor beta chains originate from one sample sequenced in a study of blood T cell repertoires in COVID-19. The protocol was immunoSEQ multiplex PCR, while the TCRdb copy is restricted to in-frame clones and leaves out a portion. The sample yields about 140,000 clones, roughly 85% seen once. Sample: PBMCs or T cells enriched from blood (not recorded which). The receptors stem from a woman aged 45 to 65 who had recovered from COVID-19.

This clone is a singleton in its sample. V gene TRBV6-5 combines with J gene TRBJ1-6; the D gene is possibly TRBD1 (5 bases). CDR3 length equals 13 residues. V was cut by 6 bases and J by 5 bases, with 8 bases left in between. Germline CDR1 is MNHEY and CDR2 is SVGAGI. For the CDR3, the DNA is TGTGCCAGCAGATCCAGGGATAATTCACCCCTCCACTTT. It encodes CASRSRDNSPLHF.

The chain uses TRBV5-5 and TRBJ1-2, with 7 nucleotides matching TRBD1. Germline V CDR1 and CDR2: SGHKS, YYEKEE (reference sequence). CDR3 size: 12 residues. V dropped 5 bases and J dropped 7; count of bases not matched to a gene: 5. CDR3 in amino acids: CASSSQGSGYTF. The CDR3 coding sequence is TGTGCCAGCAGTTCACAGGGGTCTGGCTACACCTTC.

The chain has TRBV6-1 and TRBJ1-1; tentatively, D is TRBD1 (5 bases). The CDR3 runs 17 residues. The V end lost 2 bases, the J end lost 1 base, and 17 bases lay between the germline ends. Germline CDR1 is MNHNS and CDR2 is SASEGT. CDR3 in amino acids: CASSERAKGAPNTEAFF. The CDR3 DNA follows: TGTGCCAGCAGTGAAAGGGCTAAAGGGGCACCGAACACTGAAGCTTTCTTT.

CDR3 sequence reads: CASGEPRRANVLTF. CDR3 nucleotide sequence: TGTGCCAGCGGGGAGCCCCGTCGGGCCAACGTCCTGACTTTC. V usage is TRBV2 and J usage is TRBJ2-6; tentative D call: TRBD2 (5 bases). Trimming took 8 bases from V and 5 from J, leaving 13 bases between them. The CDR3 is made up of 14 amino acids. CDR1 is SNHLY, CDR2 FYNNEI, per germline.

In its sample, this clone was seen once. The V and J genes are TRBV6-4 and TRBJ2-6; D not resolved. The V gene lost 0 bases and the J gene lost 7 bases, with 7 bases spanning the gap. There are 14 residues in the CDR3. Germline lookup yields CDR1 MRHNA and CDR2 SNTAGT. CDR3 bases: TGTGCCAGCAGTGACTCGAGAGGAGCCAACGTCCTGACTTTC. It is translated as CASSDSRGANVLTF.

This clone was seen only a few times. The CDR3 sequence is CASSQTAGGTDTQYF. As DNA, the CDR3 is TGTGCCAGCAGCCAGACAGCGGGGGGAACAGATACGCAGTATTTT. This chain joins TRBV4-2 and TRBJ2-3; 9 bases line up with TRBD2. The CDR3 extends over 15 amino acids. The germline CDR1 and CDR2 sequences are LGHNA and YNFKEQ. The V segment lost 3 bases and the J segment 3 bases; nucleotides outside the gene matches: 4.

Only a few counts were recorded for this clone. V gene TRBV4-1 combines with J gene TRBJ2-1; D perhaps matches TRBD1 (7 bases). The V gene's germline CDR1 is MGHRA and CDR2 YSYEKL. This CDR3 is built from 18 residues. V lost 0 bases and J 1 base, leaving 16 bases between the germline ends. As DNA, the CDR3 is TGCGCCAGCAGCCAAGATTTGAGGCAGGGGGGTTCCTACAATGAGCAGTTCTTC. Amino acids: CASSQDLRQGGSYNEQFF.

This sequence joins TRBV10-3 and TRBJ2-7; 8 bases align to TRBD1. This CDR3 is built from 16 residues. The germline V gene encodes CDR1 ENHRY and CDR2 SYGVKD. The V and J ends lost 10 bases and 3 bases, in that order; junction bases with no gene match: 17. CDR3 sequence (DNA): TGTGCCAGCGTCCCTAAACCGGGACAGGATAGCTACGAGCAGTACTTC. Its translation: CASVPKPGQDSYEQYF.

V and J are TRBV19 and TRBJ2-3; 7 bases fit TRBD1. Germline V CDR1 and CDR2: LNHDA, SQIVND (reference sequence). The length of the CDR3 is 15 residues. The ends lost 4 bases at V and 3 bases at J; junction bases unmatched: 7. CDR3: CASSTRQGSTDTQYF. CDR3 DNA sequence: TGTGCCAGTAGTACCCGACAGGGTAGTACAGATACGCAGTATTTT.

This rearrangement joins TRBV25-1 to TRBJ1-6; D gene unclear. The V end lost 3 bases, the J end lost 3 bases, and 9 bases lay between the germline ends. This CDR3 is built from 15 residues. Per the germline V gene, CDR1 is MGHDK and CDR2 is SYGVNS. CDR3 amino acids: CASSDDKLYNSPLHF. In DNA, the CDR3 is TGTGCCAGCAGTGATGACAAGCTCTATAATTCACCCCTCCACTTT.

This sequence joins TRBV9 and TRBJ1-2, with unresolved D. Germline assignment: CDR1 SGDLS and CDR2 YYNGEE. The CDR3 is 17 amino acids. Trimming took 2 bases from V and 1 from J, leaving 18 bases between them. The CDR3 reads CASSVRGTGEFNYGYTF. DNA for the CDR3: TGTGCCAGCAGCGTTCGGGGAACGGGTGAATTTAACTATGGCTACACCTTC. The whole variable domain, filled in from reference TRBV9 and TRBJ1-2, reads DSGVTQTPKHLITATGQRVTLRCSPRSGDLSVYWYQQSLDQGLQFLIQYYNGEERAKGNILERFSAQQFPDLHSELNLSSLELGDSALYFCASSVRGTGEFNYGYTFGSGTRLTVV.

The chain has TRBV30 and TRBJ1-2; 8 nucleotides line up with TRBD1. There are 16 residues in the CDR3. CDR1 and CDR2 from the germline V gene are GTSNPN and SVGIG (reference sequence). Germline trimming cut 0 bases from V and 8 bases from J; bases unmatched to any gene: 14. CDR3 protein: CAWSVPVTGEGYGYTF. The CDR3 nucleotides are TGTGCCTGGAGTGTACCGGTGACAGGGGAGGGATACGGCTACACCTTC.

CDR3 DNA sequence: TGTGCCAGCGTCCCCAGCCCAGGGAGGGGTTCACCCCTCCACTTT. This gives the protein CASVPSPGRGSPLHF. The rearrangement uses TRBV6-5 and TRBJ1-6; D is possibly TRBD1 (5 bases). The CDR3 spans 15 residues. From germline, CDR1 is MNHEY and CDR2 SVGAGI. Trimming took off 8 bases at V and 9 bases at J, with 20 bases between the two ends.

CDR3 sequence: CASSRYAGGPTDTQYF. In DNA, the CDR3 is TGTGCCAGCAGCCGTTACGCGGGGGGGCCGACAGATACGCAGTATTTT. The chain recombines TRBV9 with TRBJ2-3, with 9 bases aligning to TRBD2. This CDR3 region has 16 residues. Unmatched junction bases numbered 9, after V lost 4 bases and J lost 3 bases. Germline CDR1 SGDLS, CDR2 YYNGEE.

The J gene is TRBJ2-2, the V gene TRBV11-1; D possibly corresponds to TRBD1 (5 bases). CDR1 SGHAT and CDR2 FQDESV come from the germline V gene (reference sequence). The CDR3 runs 14 residues. V dropped 4 bases and J dropped 5 bases, with 11 bases sitting between them. The CDR3 region is CASSSRQRTGELFF. CDR3 nucleotide sequence: TGTGCCAGCAGCTCAAGACAGAGAACCGGGGAGCTGTTTTTT.

The CDR3 protein is CASSLYPGLAVNNEQFF. The CDR3, as DNA: TGTGCCAGCAGTTTATACCCGGGACTAGCGGTTAACAATGAGCAGTTCTTC. The chain employs TRBV27 and TRBJ2-1; 11 nucleotides agree with TRBD2. This CDR3 has 17 residues. The V and J ends lost 1 base and 5 bases, in that order; junction bases with no gene match: 7. Germline CDR1 is MNHEY and CDR2 is SMNVEV (reference sequence).

In DNA, the CDR3 is TGCAGCGTCGAGGGAGGGGGGCGAGGGGAGACCCAGTACTTC. The encoded protein is CSVEGGGRGETQYF. The rearrangement joins TRBV29-1 to TRBJ2-5; maybe TRBD2 (7 bases). Trimming cost V 6 bases and J 5 bases, with 19 bases left between them. This CDR3 comprises 14 residues. Germline V lookup: CDR1 SQVTM, CDR2 ANQGSEA.

In this sample, this clone turned up a few times. V usage is TRBV10-3 and J usage is TRBJ1-5; 7 bases are shared with TRBD1. The V gene end was trimmed by 3 bases and the J gene end by 3 bases; junction bases not matched to a gene: 5. The CDR3 has 15 amino acids. Germline values: CDR1 ENHRY, CDR2 SYGVKD. CDR3 DNA sequence: TGTGCCATCAGTGATACGGGACAGACCAATCAGCCCCAGCATTTT. Amino acids: CAISDTGQTNQPQHF.

This clone was seen more than once but under ten times. The chain joins TRBV27 to TRBJ1-6; D possibly corresponds to TRBD1 (6 bases). The CDR3 extends over 15 amino acids. Per the germline V gene, CDR1 is MNHEY and CDR2 is SMNVEV (reference sequence). Trimming stripped 5 bases from V and 7 bases from J, with 15 bases between. The CDR3 sequence: CASSPAGAGNSPLHF. CDR3 coding DNA: TGTGCCAGCAGTCCGGCAGGGGCGGGCAATTCACCCCTCCACTTT.

The chain joins TRBV5-1 to TRBJ2-7; TRBD1 agrees at 9 bases. Germline-derived CDR1 and CDR2 are SGHRS and YFSETQ. The CDR3 has 15 residues. V lost 0 bases, J lost 5 bases, and 6 bases stayed unmatched. Written as DNA, the CDR3 is TGCGCCAGCAGCTTGGCCGTTGACAGGGGGGACGAGCAGTACTTC. Protein sequence: CASSLAVDRGDEQYF. Together with reference TRBV5-1 and TRBJ2-7, the CDR3 gives the full variable domain: KAGVTQTPRYLIKTRGQQVTLSCSPISGHRSVSWYQQTPGQGLQFLFEYFSETQRNKGNFPGRFSGRQFSNSRSEMNVSTLELGDSALYLCASSLAVDRGDEQYFGPGTRLTVT.

This clone was observed a handful of times. The V and J genes are TRBV30 and TRBJ1-2; D not certain. Germline lookup yields CDR1 GTSNPN and CDR2 SVGIG (reference sequence). Trimming took off 2 bases at V and 4 bases at J, with 8 bases between the two ends. This CDR3 is 12 amino acids long. The CDR3 protein is CAWSLRFYGYTF. CDR3 coding DNA: TGTGCCTGGAGTCTAAGATTCTATGGCTACACCTTC.

This clone occurred once. The rearrangement joins TRBV19 to TRBJ1-2; 7 bases align to TRBD1. V shed 4 bases, J shed 4 bases, and the junction held 15 bases outside the gene matches. The germline CDR1 and CDR2 sequences are LNHDA and SQIVND (reference sequence). The CDR3 covers 17 residues. DNA for the CDR3: TGTGCCAGTAGTACCTTGTCACCCACAGGGGCCCCCTATGGCTACACCTTC. Its translation is CASSTLSPTGAPYGYTF.

The V gene is TRBV2, the J gene TRBJ1-2; 7 bases align to TRBD1. The CDR3 spans 14 residues. V was clipped by 3 bases and J by 3 bases; unmatched bases: 4. Looked up from germline, CDR1 is SNHLY and CDR2 is FYNNEI. The CDR3 bases are TGTGCCAGCAGTGAGATAGGGGGCGACTATGGCTACACCTTC. It yields the protein CASSEIGGDYGYTF.

The chain links TRBV7-3 to TRBJ2-3; 11 nucleotides match TRBD2. V was pared by 0 bases and J by 8 bases, with 7 bases of the junction left unmatched. Germline CDR1 and CDR2: SGHTA and FQGTGA. CDR3 length: 16 amino acids. CDR3: CASSLTGSGGAGTQYF. The DNA of the CDR3 is TGTGCCAGCAGCTTAACGGGTAGCGGGGGGGCCGGTACGCAGTATTTT.

This clone was observed a single time. This sequence joins TRBV30 and TRBJ1-6; 9 bases line up with TRBD1. The trim removed 0 bases at V and 9 bases at J, leaving 6 bases unmatched. CDR3 length: 15 residues. CDR1 and CDR2 from the germline V gene are GTSNPN and SVGIG (reference sequence). The CDR3 DNA reads as TGTGCCTGGAGTGTAAAAGGGACAGGGACTTCACCCCTCCACTTT. Translation: CAWSVKGTGTSPLHF.

This clone was seen just once. The J gene is TRBJ1-1, the V gene TRBV6-5, with 8 bases that match TRBD1. The J segment lost 11 bases and the V segment lost 4 bases, leaving 9 bases of the junction unmatched. The length of the CDR3 is 13 residues. The germline V gene has CDR1 MNHEY and CDR2 SVGAGI. The CDR3 DNA reads TGTGCCAGCAGTTTGACTGGACAGGGAGCCGCTTTCTTT. This codes for CASSLTGQGAAFF.

This clone was seen a few times. The rearrangement links TRBV28 to TRBJ2-3; 9 bases are shared with TRBD1. J gave up 5 bases and V 5 bases, and 5 bases lay outside the gene matches. CDR3 length: 14 amino acids. CDR1 is MDHEN, CDR2 SYDVKM, per germline. CDR3 sequence (DNA): TGTGCCAGCAGTCTCAGACAGGGGGGAGATACGCAGTATTTT. Amino acid sequence: CASSLRQGGDTQYF.

This clone was detected only once. The CDR3 sequence: CASSVTGGWDTEAFF. The DNA of the CDR3 is TGTGCCAGCAGCGTAACAGGGGGCTGGGACACTGAAGCTTTCTTT. V and J are TRBV9 and TRBJ1-1; 9 bases line up with TRBD1. There are 15 residues in the CDR3. V was pared by 1 base and J by 3 bases, with 4 bases of the junction left unmatched. Germline V gene lookup returns CDR1 SGDLS and CDR2 YYNGEE. Complete variable domain (other parts from reference TRBV9 and TRBJ1-1): DSGVTQTPKHLITATGQRVTLRCSPRSGDLSVYWYQQSLDQGLQFLIQYYNGEERAKGNILERFSAQQFPDLHSELNLSSLELGDSALYFCASSVTGGWDTEAFFGQGTRLTVV.

This clone was seen a single time. This sequence joins TRBV29-1 and TRBJ2-7; D remains ambiguous. Trimming took 2 bases from V and 4 from J, leaving 12 bases between them. This CDR3 spans 13 amino acids. Germline values: CDR1 SQVTM, CDR2 ANQGSEA. CDR3 in amino acids: CSVESGSIYEQYF. The DNA for the CDR3 is TGCAGCGTTGAATCCGGTAGTATTTACGAGCAGTACTTC.

The chain recombines TRBV5-1 with TRBJ1-6, with D possibly being TRBD1 (5 bases). There are 15 residues in the CDR3. Between the trimmed V and J ends, which lost 1 base and 8 bases, there was a span of 13 bases. Per the germline V gene, CDR1 is SGHRS and CDR2 is YFSETQ. The CDR3 spells CASSLLGARDSPLHF. The CDR3 DNA sequence: TGCGCCAGCAGCTTGCTAGGGGCGCGAGATTCACCCCTCCACTTT.